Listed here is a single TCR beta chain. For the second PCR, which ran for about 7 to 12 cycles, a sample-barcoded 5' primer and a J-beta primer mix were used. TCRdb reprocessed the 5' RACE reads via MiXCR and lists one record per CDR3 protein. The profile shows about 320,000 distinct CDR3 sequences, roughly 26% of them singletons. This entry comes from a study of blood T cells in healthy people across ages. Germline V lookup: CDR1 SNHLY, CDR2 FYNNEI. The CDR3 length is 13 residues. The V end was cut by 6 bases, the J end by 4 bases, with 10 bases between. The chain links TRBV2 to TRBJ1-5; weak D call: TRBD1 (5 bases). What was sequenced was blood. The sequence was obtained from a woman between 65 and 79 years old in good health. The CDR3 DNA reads TGTGCCAGCAGCCTACAGGAAAATCAGCCCCAGCATTTT. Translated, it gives CASSLQENQPQHF.